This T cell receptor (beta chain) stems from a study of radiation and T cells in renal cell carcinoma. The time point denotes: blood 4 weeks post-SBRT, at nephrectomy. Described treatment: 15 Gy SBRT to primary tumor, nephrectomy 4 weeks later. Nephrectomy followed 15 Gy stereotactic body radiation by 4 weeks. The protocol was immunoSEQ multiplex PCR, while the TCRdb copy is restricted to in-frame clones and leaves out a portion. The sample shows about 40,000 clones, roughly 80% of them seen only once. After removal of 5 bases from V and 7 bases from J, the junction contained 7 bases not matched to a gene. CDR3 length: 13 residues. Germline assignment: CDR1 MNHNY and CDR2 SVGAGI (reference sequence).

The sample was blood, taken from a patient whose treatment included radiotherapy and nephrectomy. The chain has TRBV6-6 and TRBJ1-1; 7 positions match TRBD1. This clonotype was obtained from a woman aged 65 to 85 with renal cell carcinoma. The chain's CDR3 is CASSPGTEGEAFF. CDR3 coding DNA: TGTGCCAGCAGTCCCGGGACAGAGGGTGAAGCTTTCTTT.